This paragraph reports one TCR beta chain. The data belong to a study of blood T cell repertoires in COVID-19. Overall study: T cells, B-cell-depleted T cells, or PBMCs supplied cDNA or gDNA.

Trimming removed 4 bases from V and 4 bases from J; junction bases left unmatched: 3. CDR1 is MGHDK, CDR2 SYGVNS, per germline. This CDR3 spans 15 amino acids. Authors' processing steps: Quantification of nucleated cells was approximated via reference gene primer amplification. Produced via immunoSEQ multiplex PCR; TCRdb's table is partial and in-frame only. V and J calls and clone size follow that table, whereas D and trimming were derived from the DNA. The repertoire holds about 240,000 clones, with 86% as singletons. Participants were aged roughly 18 to 100 years from around 24 US areas. Material: PBMCs or T cells enriched from blood (not recorded which). The chain recombines TRBV25-1 with TRBJ2-2; TRBD1 aligns across 10 bases. This clonotype was sampled from a woman aged 40 to 50 with acute COVID-19. The CDR3 DNA reads TGTGCCAGCAGTGGATGGACAGGGGGCACCGGGGAGCTGTTTTTT. Protein: CASSGWTGGTGELFF.